One and the same sample provided the 4 T cell receptor beta chains below, sequenced in a study of blood T cell repertoires in COVID-19. Libraries were prepared by immunoSEQ multiplex PCR; TCRdb keeps only in-frame clonotypes and omits some of them. The repertoire consists of around 73,000 clones, with about 86% occurring once and the leading ten covering 25% to 30%. Material: peripheral blood. These receptors all come from a human donor in a cohort sampled during active COVID-19.

The genes are TRBV7-9 and TRBJ2-5; weak D call: TRBD2 (6 bases). V lost 3 bases to trimming and J lost 5 bases, with 13 bases between them. The length of the CDR3 is 14 residues. Germline V CDR1 and CDR2: SEHNR, FQNEAQ (reference sequence). The CDR3 loop is CASSFLGLGETQYF. The DNA of the CDR3 is TGTGCCAGCAGCTTTTTGGGACTGGGGGAGACCCAGTACTTC.

The chain has TRBV5-1 and TRBJ2-7, with 7 bases identical to TRBD1. CDR1 and CDR2 from the germline V gene are SGHRS and YFSETQ. There are 15 residues in the CDR3. Trimming cost V 4 bases and J 5 bases; bases outside gene matches: 12. CDR3 sequence reads: CASSLTGARSNEQYF. The CDR3 DNA reads TGCGCCAGCAGCCTAACAGGGGCGAGATCGAACGAGCAGTACTTC.

V usage is TRBV6-1 and J usage is TRBJ2-7; the D gene is possibly TRBD1 (5 bases). The V end lost 0 bases, the J end lost 5 bases, and 17 bases lay between the germline ends. The CDR3 runs to 16 residues. Germline loops: CDR1 MNHNS, CDR2 SASEGT. CDR3 bases: TGTGCCAGCAGTGAAGCGCTGGGGTCAGGGAAAAACGAGCAGTACTTC. This translates into CASSEALGSGKNEQYF.

V is TRBV27 and J is TRBJ1-4; 7 bases are shared with TRBD1. Germline V gene sequence: CDR1 MNHEY, CDR2 SMNVEV (reference sequence). The J segment lost 8 bases and the V segment lost 0 bases, leaving 9 bases of the junction unmatched. The CDR3 is made up of 16 amino acids. The CDR3 DNA is TGTGCCAGCAGTTTATCCTCGGGAGGGGGCAGGGAAAAACTGTTTTTT. Translation gives CASSLSSGGGREKLFF.